This T cell receptor beta chain was observed in a study of tissue T cells after allogeneic stem cell transplantation. As for the study in general: Of the grafts for graft-versus-host disease patients, several were unmodified and three CD34-selected.

Enrolled prospectively were adult allogeneic hematopoietic cell transplant recipients whose graft-versus-host disease was steroid-refractory. This table comes from immunoSEQ multiplex PCR, and its TCRdb copy is limited to in-frame clones, with some not included. The profile shows under 1,500 clones, under 75% of them singletons. Trimming shortened V by 1 base and J by 12 bases, and 7 bases separated the two germline ends. The CDR3 totals 11 residues. As regards this clone: The antigen is unknown.

Study findings and constraints: Shared clones across patients were few; motif clustering revealed tissue-specific shared signatures.

Sequenced material: spleen tissue, taken at autopsy. The chain couples TRBV12-3 or TRBV12-4 to TRBJ2-4, with D hard to call. The receptor comes from a male patient older than 55 with steroid-refractory graft-versus-host disease after an allogeneic stem cell transplant. The graft donor may be the source of some T cells. The CDR3 is CASSLGESQYF. The CDR3 bases are TGTGCCAGCAGTTTAGGTGAATCTCAGTACTTC.